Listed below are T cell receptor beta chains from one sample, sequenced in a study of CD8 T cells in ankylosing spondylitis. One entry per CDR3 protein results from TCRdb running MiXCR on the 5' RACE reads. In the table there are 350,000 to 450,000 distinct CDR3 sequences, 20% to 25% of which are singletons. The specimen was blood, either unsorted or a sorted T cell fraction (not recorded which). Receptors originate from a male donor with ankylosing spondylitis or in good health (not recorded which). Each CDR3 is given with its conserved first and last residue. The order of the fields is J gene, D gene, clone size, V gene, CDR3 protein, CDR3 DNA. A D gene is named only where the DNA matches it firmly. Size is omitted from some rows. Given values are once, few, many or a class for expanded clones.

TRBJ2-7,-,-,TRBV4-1,CASSQSGSYEQYF,TGCGCCAGCAGCCAATCGGGGAGCTACGAGCAGTACTTC
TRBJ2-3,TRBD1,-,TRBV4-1,CASSPGTGLYF,TGCGCCAGCAGCCCCGGGACAGGGTTATATTTT
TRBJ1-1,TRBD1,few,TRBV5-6,CASSTRTGMLPEAFF,TGTGCCAGCAGCACCCGGACAGGGATGTTGCCTGAAGCTTTCTTT
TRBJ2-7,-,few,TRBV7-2,CASSLFDGSYEQYF,TGTGCCAGCAGCTTATTTGACGGCTCCTACGAGCAGTACTTC
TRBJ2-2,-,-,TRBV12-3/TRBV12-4,CASSFPSDPNTGELFF,TGTGCCAGCAGTTTTCCAAGTGACCCAAACACCGGGGAGCTGTTTTTT
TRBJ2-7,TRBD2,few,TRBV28,CASSLLGREGTSYEQYF,TGTGCCAGCAGTTTATTGGGGAGGGAGGGGACCTCCTACGAGCAGTACTTC
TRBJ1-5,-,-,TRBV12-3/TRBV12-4,CASSLASVGGNQPQHF,TGTGCCAGCAGTTTGGCATCCGTCGGGGGCAATCAGCCCCAGCATTTT
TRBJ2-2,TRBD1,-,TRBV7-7,CASRSAGGANTGELFF,TGTGCTAGCAGATCCGCAGGGGGCGCGAACACCGGGGAGCTGTTTTTT
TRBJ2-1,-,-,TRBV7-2,CASSLELPRNEQFF,TGTGCCAGCAGCTTAGAGTTACCGCGGAATGAGCAGTTCTTC
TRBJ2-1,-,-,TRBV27,CASIHLGSPPDEQFF,TGTGCCAGCATTCATCTTGGGTCCCCTCCCGATGAGCAGTTCTTC
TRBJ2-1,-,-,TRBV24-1,CATGRSYNEQFF,TGTGCCACCGGGCGCTCCTACAATGAGCAGTTCTTC
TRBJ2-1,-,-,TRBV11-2,CASSPLRVEQFF,TGTGCCAGCAGCCCGCTAAGGGTTGAGCAGTTCTTC
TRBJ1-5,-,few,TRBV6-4,CASSPDGNQPQHF,TGTGCCAGCTCACCCGATGGCAATCAGCCCCAGCATTTT
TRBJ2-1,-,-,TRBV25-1,CASIGRASSGGPDEQFF,TGTGCCAGCATCGGCAGGGCAAGCAGTGGGGGGCCCGATGAGCAGTTCTTC
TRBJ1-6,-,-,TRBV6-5,CASSYGSGSSPLHF,TGTGCCAGCAGTTACGGTTCCGGTAGTTCACCCCTCCACTTT
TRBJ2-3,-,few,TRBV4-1,CASSQGRGSTDTQYF,TGCGCCAGCAGCCAAGGTCGTGGCAGCACAGATACGCAGTATTTT
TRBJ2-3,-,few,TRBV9,CASSVGSGGLTDTQYF,TGTGCCAGCAGCGTAGGCTCAGGGGGGTTAACAGATACGCAGTATTTT
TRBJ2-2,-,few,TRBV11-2,CASSFGTENTGELFF,TGTGCCAGCAGCTTCGGGACCGAGAACACCGGGGAGCTGTTTTTT
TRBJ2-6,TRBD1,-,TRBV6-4,CALSQDRGRGRNGANVLTF,TGTGCCCTCAGTCAGGACAGGGGGCGCGGGCGGAATGGGGCCAACGTCCTGACTTTC
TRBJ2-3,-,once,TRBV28,CASSPRPRGATDTQYF,TGTGCCAGCAGTCCACGACCCCGGGGGGCCACAGATACGCAGTATTTT
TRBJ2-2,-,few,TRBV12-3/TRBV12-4,CASSPSYHGELFF,TGTGCCAGCAGTCCATCTTATCACGGGGAGCTGTTTTTT
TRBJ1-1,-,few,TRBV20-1,CSARDTVGSYTEAFF,TGCAGTGCTAGAGACACCGTGGGCTCCTACACTGAAGCTTTCTTT
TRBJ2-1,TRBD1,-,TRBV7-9,CASSIGQGAYNEQFF,TGTGCCAGCAGCATAGGACAGGGGGCCTACAATGAGCAGTTCTTC
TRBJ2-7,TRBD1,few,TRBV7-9,CASTPLLPGQVYEQYF,TGTGCCAGCACACCCCTCCTTCCGGGACAGGTCTACGAGCAGTACTTC
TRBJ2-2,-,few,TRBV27,CASASLGGELFF,TGTGCCAGCGCTAGCCTGGGGGGGGAGCTGTTTTTT
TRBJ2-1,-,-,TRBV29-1,CSGGENEQFF,TGCAGCGGGGGGGAAAATGAGCAGTTCTTC
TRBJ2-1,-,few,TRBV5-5,CASSLAYFSYNEQFF,TGTGCCAGCAGCTTGGCATATTTCTCCTACAATGAGCAGTTCTTC
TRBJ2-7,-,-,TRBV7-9,CASSLVVPGRYEQYF,TGTGCCAGCAGCTTAGTTGTCCCGGGGAGGTACGAGCAGTACTTC
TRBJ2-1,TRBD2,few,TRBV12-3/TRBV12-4,CASNQPGRGNEQFF,TGTGCCAGCAACCAACCCGGGAGGGGGAATGAGCAGTTCTTC
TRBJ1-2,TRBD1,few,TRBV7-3,CASSLTGTGGAYGYTF,TGTGCCAGCAGCTTGACAGGGACAGGGGGGGCCTATGGCTACACCTTC
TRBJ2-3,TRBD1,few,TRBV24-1,CATSDPSLDRASTDTQYF,TGTGCCACCAGTGATCCCTCACTCGACAGGGCGAGCACAGATACGCAGTATTTT
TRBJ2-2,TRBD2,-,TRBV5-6,CASSLTGGEQTGELFF,TGTGCCAGCAGCTTGACGGGAGGGGAACAAACCGGGGAGCTGTTTTTT
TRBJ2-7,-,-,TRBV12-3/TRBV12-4,CASSLGVIGYEQYF,TGTGCCAGCAGTTTGGGGGTGATAGGCTACGAGCAGTACTTC
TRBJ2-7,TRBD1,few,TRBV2,CAIPKGKQGEVVYEQYF,TGTGCCATTCCGAAGGGCAAACAGGGGGAAGTCGTCTACGAGCAGTACTTC
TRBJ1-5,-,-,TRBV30,CAWSPRDNQPQHF,TGTGCCTGGAGTCCCAGGGACAATCAGCCCCAGCATTTT
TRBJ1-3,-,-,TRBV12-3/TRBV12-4,CASTILTGNTIYF,TGTGCCAGCACCATTTTGACCGGAAACACCATATATTTT
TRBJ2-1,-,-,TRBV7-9,CASSTRGSPNEQFF,TGTGCCAGCAGCACCCGGGGGTCCCCCAATGAGCAGTTCTTC
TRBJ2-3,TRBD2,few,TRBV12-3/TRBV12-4,CASSFPSGGAIEDTQYF,TGTGCCAGCAGCTTCCCTAGCGGGGGTGCGATTGAGGATACGCAGTATTTT
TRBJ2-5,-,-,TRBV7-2,CASSLEVTYETQYF,TGTGCCAGCAGCTTAGAGGTGACATACGAGACCCAGTACTTC
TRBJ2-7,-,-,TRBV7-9,CASSTRVTYEQYF,TGTGCCAGCAGCACCAGGGTAACCTACGAGCAGTACTTC
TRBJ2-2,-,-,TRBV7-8,CASSFRSPTGELFF,TGTGCCAGCAGCTTCAGGTCTCCGACCGGGGAGCTGTTTTTT
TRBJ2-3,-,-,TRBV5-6,CASSRRVAMEDTQYF,TGTGCCAGCAGCCGGAGGGTGGCAATGGAAGATACGCAGTATTTT
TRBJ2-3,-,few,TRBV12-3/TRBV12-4,CASSDPQGGVDTQYF,TGTGCCAGCAGCGACCCTCAGGGGGGGGTAGATACGCAGTATTTT
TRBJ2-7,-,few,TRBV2,CASREGDFQYF,TGTGCCAGCCGAGAGGGTGACTTCCAGTACTTC
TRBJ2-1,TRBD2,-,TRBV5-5,CASSLQTSGGQGGQFF,TGTGCCAGCAGCTTGCAGACTAGCGGGGGACAAGGCGGGCAGTTCTTC
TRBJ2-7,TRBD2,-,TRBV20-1,CSAPVWGGGNEQYF,TGCAGTGCCCCCGTTTGGGGGGGGGGTAACGAGCAGTACTTC
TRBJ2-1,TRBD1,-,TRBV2,CATRGTVTYNEQFF,TGTGCCACCAGGGGGACAGTAACCTACAATGAGCAGTTCTTC
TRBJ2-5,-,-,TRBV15,CATSITAGLQETQYF,TGTGCCACCAGCATAACAGCGGGCCTCCAAGAGACCCAGTACTTC